These T cell receptor beta chains were read from a single sample in a study of spatial heterogeneity in lung cancer. TCRdb ran MiXCR on the 5' RACE reads and lists one entry per CDR3 protein. The sample contains thousands of distinct CDR3 sequences, 8.3% of which appear only once. The material sequenced was lung tumor tissue, taken at surgery. The receptors were gathered from a male donor with early-stage non-small cell lung cancer. CDR3s include the opening cysteine and the closing phenylalanine or tryptophan. The D gene is left open where the match is weak. Clone size, where shown, is once, few, many, or a class for clones that have expanded.

>medium-sized|14|TRBV4-3|TRBD1|TRBJ2-3
TGCGCCAGCAGCCTCACAGGGGGGACAGATACGCAGTATTTT
CASSLTGGTDTQYF
>.|14|TRBV10-3|TRBD2|TRBJ2-3
TGTGCCACCTCGACTAGCGGGGGGCCAGATACGCAGTATTTT
CATSTSGGPDTQYF
>medium-sized|13|TRBV29-1|TRBD1|TRBJ1-3
TGCAGCGTCAGCGACAGGGCCCTAAACACCATATATTTT
CSVSDRALNTIYF
>medium-sized|15|TRBV3-1|.|TRBJ1-5
TGTGCCAGCAGCCAAGGTCCGGGCCCCGCCCAGCCCCAGCATTTT
CASSQGPGPAQPQHF
>medium-sized|14|TRBV7-9|.|TRBJ2-7
TGTGCCAGCAGCCCGAGGCAGGGCGACTACGAGCAGTACTTC
CASSPRQGDYEQYF
>many|15|TRBV6-5|TRBD1|TRBJ1-2
TGTGCCAGCAGTCTCTCCGGACAGGGAGGCTATGGCTACACCTTC
CASSLSGQGGYGYTF
>medium-sized|18|TRBV4-2|.|TRBJ2-2
TGTGCCAGCAGCCAAGATAGAGGCTCCCTGGGCGACACCGGGGAGCTGTTTTTT
CASSQDRGSLGDTGELFF
>.|15|TRBV7-2|.|TRBJ2-7
TGTGCCAGCAGCTTGGTGGTTGGTGGGCTCTACGAGCAGTACTTC
CASSLVVGGLYEQYF
>medium-sized|13|TRBV7-8|TRBD1|TRBJ1-2
TGTGCCAGCAGCTGGGACAGTAACTATGGCTACACCTTC
CASSWDSNYGYTF
>medium-sized|16|TRBV7-9|TRBD2|TRBJ2-5
TGTGCCAGCAGAACTAGCGGGCGGGATAGTTGGAAGACCCAGTACTTC
CASRTSGRDSWKTQYF
>medium-sized|13|TRBV30|.|TRBJ1-6
TGTGCCTGGATACGGGACATCGGCTCACCCCTCCACTTT
CAWIRDIGSPLHF
>few|15|TRBV11-3|TRBD2|TRBJ2-2
TGTGCCAGCAGCTTAGACGGGAGGGCCACCGGGGAGCTGTTTTTT
CASSLDGRATGELFF
>many|14|TRBV29-1|TRBD1|TRBJ1-2
TGCAGCGTTTCACAGGGAGGACAGGGACATGGCTACACCTTC
CSVSQGGQGHGYTF
>medium-sized|14|TRBV2|.|TRBJ2-1
TGTGCCAGCAGCCAGGATAGCTCCTACAATGAGCAGTTCTTC
CASSQDSSYNEQFF
>few|14|TRBV25-1|.|TRBJ2-7
TGTGCCAGCAGTGAATCCAAGACTACCTACGAGCAGTACTTC
CASSESKTTYEQYF
>medium-sized|14|TRBV5-1|.|TRBJ2-5
TGCGCCAGCAGCTTGGGAGGGGTACAAGAGACCCAGTACTTC
CASSLGGVQETQYF